These T cell receptor beta chains were read from a single sample in a study of T-cell reconstitution after alpha-beta-depleted transplantation in children. TCRdb ran MiXCR on the PCR reads and lists one entry per CDR3 protein. The sample holds about 540,000 distinct CDR3 sequences, roughly a quarter seen once. Sequencing used PBMCs, obtained before TCRalphabeta/CD19-depleted stem cell transplant. The receptors were gathered from a boy younger than two with Wiskott-Aldrich syndrome, due to receive a stem cell transplant. Each CDR3 is given with its conserved first and last residue. The size of a clone is reported for some rows only, either as once, few or many, or as a class for expanded clones.

CDR3,J,V,size
CSVGQSWTGNTEAFF,TRBJ1-1,TRBV29-1,few
CSARGKAGGEETQYF,TRBJ2-5,TRBV20-1,NA
CASSLSRLAVNNEQFF,TRBJ2-1,TRBV11-2,NA
CASRAGTGRSGANVLTF,TRBJ2-6,TRBV5-1,NA
CASSPYKLTGELFF,TRBJ2-2,TRBV19,NA
CASSQDRTSGSDEQYF,TRBJ2-7,TRBV3-1,NA
CASSEGGPSGRALNEQFF,TRBJ2-1,TRBV2,few
CASSRPGLAGGLTDTQYF,TRBJ2-3,TRBV12-3/TRBV12-4,NA
CASSDSPGANVLTF,TRBJ2-6,TRBV19,NA
CATSRGAGIKYF,TRBJ2-3,TRBV15,NA
CASSPSRASTGELFF,TRBJ2-2,TRBV7-8,NA
CASSRGQSNQPQHF,TRBJ1-5,TRBV19,NA
CASSLGQVLETQYF,TRBJ2-5,TRBV28,NA
CASSELVAGRPRHEQFF,TRBJ2-1,TRBV2,NA
CAISESWDRVSGANVLTF,TRBJ2-6,TRBV10-3,NA
CASSGGTGLDEQFF,TRBJ2-1,TRBV5-6,NA
CASSRGGQNYGYTF,TRBJ1-2,TRBV5-1,NA
CASSQQGGTSDEQFF,TRBJ2-1,TRBV4-2,NA
CASSFLTGWGTDTQYF,TRBJ2-3,TRBV5-1,NA
CAISERTGGDEQFF,TRBJ2-1,TRBV10-3,NA
CSANTGGGYEQYF,TRBJ2-7,TRBV29-1,NA
CASSGTVPINQPQHF,TRBJ1-5,TRBV28,NA